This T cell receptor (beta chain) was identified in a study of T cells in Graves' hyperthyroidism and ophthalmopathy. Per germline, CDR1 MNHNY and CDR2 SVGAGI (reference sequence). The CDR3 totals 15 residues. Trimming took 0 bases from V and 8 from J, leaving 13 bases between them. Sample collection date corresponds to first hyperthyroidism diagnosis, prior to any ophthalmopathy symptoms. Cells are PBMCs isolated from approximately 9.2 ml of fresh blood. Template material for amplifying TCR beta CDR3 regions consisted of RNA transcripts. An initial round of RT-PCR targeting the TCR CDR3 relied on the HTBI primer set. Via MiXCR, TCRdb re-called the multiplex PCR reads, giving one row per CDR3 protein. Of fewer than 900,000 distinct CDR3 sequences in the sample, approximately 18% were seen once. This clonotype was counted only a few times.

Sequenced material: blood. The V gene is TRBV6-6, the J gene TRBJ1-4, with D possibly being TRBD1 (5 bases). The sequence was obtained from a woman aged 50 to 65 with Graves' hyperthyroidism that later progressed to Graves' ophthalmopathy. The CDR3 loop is CASSYSMGRGEKLFF. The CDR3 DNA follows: TGTGCCAGCAGTTACTCGATGGGGAGGGGAGAAAAACTGTTTTTT.